Sequencing of this T cell receptor (beta chain) was carried out in a study of blood T cell repertoires in COVID-19. The wider study: Sites across the United States, Italy and Spain contributed samples from acute and convalescent COVID-19. T cells, B-cell-depleted T cells, or PBMCs provided the cDNA or gDNA that served as material.

Ages ranged from 18 to 89 years, with residence in approximately 23 US areas. Per the germline V gene, CDR1 is KGHSH and CDR2 is LQKENI. J lost 3 bases, V lost 3 bases, and 9 bases had no gene match. CDR3 length: 16 residues. The table came from immunoSEQ multiplex PCR; TCRdb's copy has only in-frame clones and leaves some out. The data contain 330,000 or so clones, less than 90% of them singletons. Material: PBMCs or T cells enriched from blood (not recorded which). This receptor was identified in a young woman who had recovered from COVID-19. The chain links TRBV18 to TRBJ2-3, with 7 bases fitting TRBD1. DNA for the CDR3: TGTGCCAGCTCACCTCCCCGGGACAGTCCAACAGATACGCAGTATTTT. Residues: CASSPPRDSPTDTQYF.